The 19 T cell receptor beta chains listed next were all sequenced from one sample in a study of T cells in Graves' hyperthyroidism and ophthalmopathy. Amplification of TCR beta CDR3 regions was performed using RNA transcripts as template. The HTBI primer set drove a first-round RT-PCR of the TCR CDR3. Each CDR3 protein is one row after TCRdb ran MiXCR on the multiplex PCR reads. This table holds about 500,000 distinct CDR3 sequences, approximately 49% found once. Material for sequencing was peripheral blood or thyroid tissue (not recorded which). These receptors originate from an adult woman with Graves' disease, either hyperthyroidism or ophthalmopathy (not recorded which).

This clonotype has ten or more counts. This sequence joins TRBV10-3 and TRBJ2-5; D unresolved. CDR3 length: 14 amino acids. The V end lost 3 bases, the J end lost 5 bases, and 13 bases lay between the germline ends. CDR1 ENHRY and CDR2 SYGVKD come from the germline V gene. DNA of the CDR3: TGTGCCATCAGTGATTCACCCGGCATGGAGACCCAGTACTTC. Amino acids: CAISDSPGMETQYF.

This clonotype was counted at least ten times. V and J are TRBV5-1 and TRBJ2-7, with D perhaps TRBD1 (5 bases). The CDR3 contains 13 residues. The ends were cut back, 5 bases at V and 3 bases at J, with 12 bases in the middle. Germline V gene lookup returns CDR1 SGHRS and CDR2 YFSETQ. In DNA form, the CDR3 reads TGCGCCAGCAGTCCTGGGGCTCTCTACGAGCAGTACTTC. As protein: CASSPGALYEQYF.

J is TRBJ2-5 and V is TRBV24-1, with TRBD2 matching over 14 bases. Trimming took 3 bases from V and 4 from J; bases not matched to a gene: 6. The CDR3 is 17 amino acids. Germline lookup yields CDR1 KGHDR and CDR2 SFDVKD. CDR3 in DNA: TGTGCCACCAGTGATCGACTAGCGGGAGGGGGAGCAGAGACCCAGTACTTC. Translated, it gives CATSDRLAGGGAETQYF.

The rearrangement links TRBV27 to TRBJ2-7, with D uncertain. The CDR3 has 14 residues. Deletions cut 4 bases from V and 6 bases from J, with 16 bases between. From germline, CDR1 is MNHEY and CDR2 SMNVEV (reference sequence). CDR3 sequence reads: CASSYTALGFEQYF. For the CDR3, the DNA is TGTGCCAGCAGTTATACGGCCCTAGGGTTCGAGCAGTACTTC.

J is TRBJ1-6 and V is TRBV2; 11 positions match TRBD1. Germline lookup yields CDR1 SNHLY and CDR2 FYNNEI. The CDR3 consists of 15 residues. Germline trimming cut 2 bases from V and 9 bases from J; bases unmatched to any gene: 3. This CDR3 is CASSEYGTGGSPLHF. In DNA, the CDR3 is TGTGCCAGCAGTGAATATGGGACAGGGGGTTCACCCCTCCACTTT.

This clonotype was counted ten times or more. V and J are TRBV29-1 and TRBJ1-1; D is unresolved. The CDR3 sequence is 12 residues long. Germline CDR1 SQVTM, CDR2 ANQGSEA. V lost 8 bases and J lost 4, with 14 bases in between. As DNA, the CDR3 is TGCAGCTCCCGGTCGGCCGTCACTGAAGCTTTCTTT. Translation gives CSSRSAVTEAFF.

The CDR3 protein is CASSKQGGQGHTEAFF. CDR3 coding DNA: TGTGCCAGCAGCAAACAGGGGGGACAGGGACATACTGAAGCTTTCTTT. The chain has TRBV21-1 and TRBJ1-1; TRBD1 is the table's D call, not checked against the DNA. TRBV21-1 is a documented pseudogene. There are 16 residues in the CDR3.

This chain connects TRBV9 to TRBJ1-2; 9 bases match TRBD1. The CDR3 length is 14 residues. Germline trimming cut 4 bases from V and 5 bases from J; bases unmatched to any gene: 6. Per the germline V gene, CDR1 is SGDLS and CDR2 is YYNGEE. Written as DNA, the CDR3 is TGTGCCAGCAGCTGGGAGACAGGGGGGTATGGCTACACCTTC. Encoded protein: CASSWETGGYGYTF. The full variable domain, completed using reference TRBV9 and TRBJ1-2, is DSGVTQTPKHLITATGQRVTLRCSPRSGDLSVYWYQQSLDQGLQFLIQYYNGEERAKGNILERFSAQQFPDLHSELNLSSLELGDSALYFCASSWETGGYGYTFGSGTRLTVV.

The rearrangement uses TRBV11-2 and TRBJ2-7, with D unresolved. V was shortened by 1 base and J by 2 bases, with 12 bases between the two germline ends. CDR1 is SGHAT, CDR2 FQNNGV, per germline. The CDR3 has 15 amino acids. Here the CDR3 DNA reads TGTGCCAGCAGCTTAGTAGGGCAGAATCCCTACGAGCAGTACTTC. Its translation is CASSLVGQNPYEQYF.

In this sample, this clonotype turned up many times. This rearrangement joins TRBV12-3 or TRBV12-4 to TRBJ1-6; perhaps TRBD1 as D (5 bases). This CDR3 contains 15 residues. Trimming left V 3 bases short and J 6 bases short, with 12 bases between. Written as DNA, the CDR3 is TGTGCCAGCAGTTTCCCCCAGGGATTTAATTCACCCCTCCACTTT. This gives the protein CASSFPQGFNSPLHF.

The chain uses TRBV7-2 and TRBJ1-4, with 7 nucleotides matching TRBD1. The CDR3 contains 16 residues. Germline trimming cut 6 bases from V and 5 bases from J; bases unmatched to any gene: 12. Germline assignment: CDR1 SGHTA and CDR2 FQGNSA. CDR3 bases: TGTGCCAGCAGTTTACACGAGGACAGGATGAATGAAAAACTGTTTTTT. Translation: CASSLHEDRMNEKLFF.

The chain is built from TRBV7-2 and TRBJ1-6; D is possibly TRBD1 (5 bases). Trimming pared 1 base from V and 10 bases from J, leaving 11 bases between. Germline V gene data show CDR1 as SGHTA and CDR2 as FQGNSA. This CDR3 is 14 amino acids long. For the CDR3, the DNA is TGTGCCAGCAGCTTAGTACAGAGGGACTCACCCCTCCACTTT. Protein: CASSLVQRDSPLHF.

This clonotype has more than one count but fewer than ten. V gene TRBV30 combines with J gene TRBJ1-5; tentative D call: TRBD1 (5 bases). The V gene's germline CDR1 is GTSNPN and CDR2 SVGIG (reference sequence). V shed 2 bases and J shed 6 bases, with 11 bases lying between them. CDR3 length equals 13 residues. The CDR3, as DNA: TGTGCCTGGAGTTTAGGGGCATCTCAGCCCCAGCATTTT. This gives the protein CAWSLGASQPQHF.

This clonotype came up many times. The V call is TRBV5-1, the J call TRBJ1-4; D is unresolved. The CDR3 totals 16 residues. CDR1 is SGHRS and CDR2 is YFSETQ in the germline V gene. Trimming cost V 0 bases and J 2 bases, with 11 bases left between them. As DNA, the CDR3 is TGCGCCAGCAGCTTGGGGGTAGGGCACACTAATGAAAAACTGTTTTTT. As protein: CASSLGVGHTNEKLFF.

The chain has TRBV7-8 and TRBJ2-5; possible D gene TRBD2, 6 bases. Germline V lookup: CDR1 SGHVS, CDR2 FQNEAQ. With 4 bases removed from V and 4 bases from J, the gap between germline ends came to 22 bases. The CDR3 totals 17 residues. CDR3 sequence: CASSYRGTTGSVETQYF. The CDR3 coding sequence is TGTGCCAGCAGCTACCGAGGGACCACCGGGAGTGTAGAGACCCAGTACTTC.

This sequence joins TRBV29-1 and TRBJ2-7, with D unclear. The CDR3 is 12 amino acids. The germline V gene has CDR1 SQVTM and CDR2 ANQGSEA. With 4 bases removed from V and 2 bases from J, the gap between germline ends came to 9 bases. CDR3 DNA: TGCAGCGTTGGAGGCACCACCTACGAGCAGTACTTC. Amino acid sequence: CSVGGTTYEQYF.

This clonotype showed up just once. The CDR3 DNA reads as TGCGCCAGCAGCTTCAGGGGGCCGAACACTGAAGCTTTCTTT. This translates into CASSFRGPNTEAFF. The V call is TRBV10-2, the J call TRBJ1-1, with 8 bases aligning to TRBD1. Germline CDR1 is WSHSY and CDR2 is SAAADI. The J segment lost 1 base and the V segment lost 6 bases, leaving 4 bases of the junction unmatched. The CDR3 is made up of 14 amino acids.

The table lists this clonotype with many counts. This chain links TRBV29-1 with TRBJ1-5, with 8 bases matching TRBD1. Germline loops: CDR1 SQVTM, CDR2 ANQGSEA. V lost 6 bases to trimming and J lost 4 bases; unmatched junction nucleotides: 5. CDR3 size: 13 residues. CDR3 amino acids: CSVGGQGNQPQHF. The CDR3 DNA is TGCAGCGTCGGCGGACAGGGAAATCAGCCCCAGCATTTT.

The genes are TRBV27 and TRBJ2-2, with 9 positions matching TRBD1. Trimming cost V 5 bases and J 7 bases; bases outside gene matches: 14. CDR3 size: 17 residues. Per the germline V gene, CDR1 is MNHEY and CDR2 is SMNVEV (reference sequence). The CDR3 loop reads CASSPLRGTGYLGELFF. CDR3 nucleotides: TGTGCCAGCAGTCCCTTGCGCGGGACAGGGTACCTCGGGGAGCTGTTTTTT.